This TCR beta chain was obtained from a study of blood T cell repertoires in COVID-19. Background on the study: T cells, B-cell-depleted T cells, or PBMCs supplied cDNA or gDNA.

Followed over time, Seattle patients had been enrolled while infection was active. Germline-derived CDR1 and CDR2 are MDHEN and SYDVKM. This CDR3 is built from 13 residues. The V and J ends lost 2 bases and 0 bases respectively, with 5 bases between them. In the study's own analysis: Estimates of nucleated cell counts were drawn from the amplification of reference gene primers. The table came from immunoSEQ multiplex PCR; TCRdb's copy has only in-frame clones and leaves some out. The V and J calls and clone size are taken from that table; D and trimming were inferred from the DNA. The table includes around 210,000 clones, 88% detected once.

The material sequenced was peripheral blood. The V and J genes are TRBV28 and TRBJ2-7; D call uncertain. This clonotype was sampled from a man aged 50 to 60 with COVID-19, enrolled during active disease. The CDR3 region is CASSLIGSYEQYF. The CDR3, as DNA: TGTGCCAGCAGTTTAATCGGCTCCTACGAGCAGTACTTC. The variable domain in full, completed from reference TRBV28 and TRBJ2-7, reads DVKVTQSSRYLVKRTGEKVFLECVQDMDHENMFWYRQDPGLGLRLIYFSYDVKMKEKGDIPEGYSVSREKKERFSLILESASTNQTSMYLCASSLIGSYEQYFGPGTRLTVT.